The 3 T cell receptor beta chains reported below all come from one sample, sequenced in a study of PD-L1 blockade in urothelial cancer. Profiling relied on immunoSEQ multiplex PCR, and the TCRdb table lists in-frame clones only, not all of them. The sample holds some 27,000 clones; 80% to 85% are singletons and the top ten take 2% to 2.5%. Material: PBMCs, obtained around atezolizumab (anti-PD-L1) treatment. These receptors all come from a man in his fifties or sixties with urothelial cancer.

The V gene is TRBV19, the J gene TRBJ1-1; possibly TRBD1 for D (6 bases). This CDR3 has 13 residues. The V gene's germline CDR1 is LNHDA and CDR2 SQIVND (reference sequence). V lost 7 bases, J lost 2 bases, and 11 bases lay in between. Here the CDR3 DNA reads TGTGCCAGTAATCCAGGGGCTAACACTGAAGCTTTCTTT. The encoded protein is CASNPGANTEAFF.

The CDR3 is CASSFTQGRDSPLHF. The CDR3 DNA reads as TGTGCCAGCAGTTTCACTCAGGGGCGGGATTCACCCCTCCACTTT. This chain connects TRBV7-6 to TRBJ1-6, with D possibly matching TRBD1 (6 bases). Germline CDR1 is SGHVS and CDR2 is FNYEAQ. The CDR3 runs to 15 residues. Trimming removed 6 bases at V and 8 bases at J, with 17 bases between. The full variable domain, with the rest looked up from reference TRBV7-6 and TRBJ1-6, is GAGVSQSPRYKVTKRGQDVALRCDPISGHVSLYWYRQALGQGPEFLTYFNYEAQQDKSGLPNDRFSAERPEGSISTLTIQRTEQRDSAMYRCASSFTQGRDSPLHFGNGTRLTVT.

There are a few counts of this clone. The rearrangement links TRBV10-3 to TRBJ2-7; D ambiguous. The germline gives CDR1 ENHRY, CDR2 SYGVKD. Trimming left V 0 bases short and J 3 bases short, with 3 bases between. The CDR3 has 12 amino acids. The CDR3 nucleotides read TGTGCCATCAGTGAGTCTAGCTACGAGCAGTACTTC. It codes for CAISESSYEQYF.